This T cell receptor beta chain was found in a study of shared clonotypes between healthy human individuals. Study information: Donor ages ranged 18 to 49 years: a couple of women, a few men.

As defined, naive CD8 cells were CD45RO-negative and positively selected for CCR7, with terminally differentiated effector memory CD45RA+ cells excluded. Assay used: immunoSEQ multiplex PCR; TCRdb lists only in-frame clones, some missing. The table has millions of clones, about 94% seen once. The sequence derives from a man between 18 and 35 years old in good health. Sequenced sample: naive CD8+ T cells sorted from blood.

CDR3 amino acids: CASSFLTSGIYEQYF. The CDR3 DNA reads as TGTGCCAGCAGCTTCTTGACTAGCGGGATATACGAGCAGTACTTC. The chain is built from TRBV7-8 and TRBJ2-7; 11 bases map to TRBD2. Trimming cost V 3 bases and J 4 bases; bases outside gene matches: 5. The CDR3 length is 15 residues. Germline CDR1 is SGHVS and CDR2 is FQNEAQ.